This T cell receptor beta chain was observed in a study of regulatory T cells in long-lasting Graves disease. After removal of 6 bases from V and 3 bases from J, the junction contained 18 bases not matched to a gene. The length of the CDR3 is 19 residues. CDR1 is MNHNS, CDR2 SASEGT, per germline. Study-wide points: The analysis examined peripheral blood only and excluded thyroid tissue. Accuracy might have suffered from few samples. Newly diagnosed patients had higher TCR diversity than persistent Graves' patients did. In persistent patients, shared public clonotypes (roughly 2,800) outnumbered those in new patients (around 1,000).

Time point meaning: persistent/refractory GD, antithyroid drugs over 5 years with positive TRAb. With RNA extracted from PBMCs as input, the TCR library was made. About this clonotype itself: The target antigen is unknown.

To make TCR beta libraries, researchers used iRepertoire HTBI primers and Arm-PCR of CDR3 regions. MiXCR was run by TCRdb on the multiplex PCR reads, yielding one entry per CDR3 protein. The table has fewer than 450,000 distinct CDR3 sequences, less than 25% seen once; the top ten hold more than 20%. This chain joins TRBV6-1 and TRBJ2-3, with 10 bases aligning to TRBD2. The origin of this receptor is a female donor with Graves disease. The specimen comprised peripheral blood mononuclear cells (PBMCs), sampled when the disease was refractory, from a patient treated with antithyroid drugs. CDR3 protein: CASSLTSGTPNFGTDTQYF. DNA of the CDR3: TGTGCCAGCAGCCTAACTAGCGGGACACCCAATTTCGGGACAGATACGCAGTATTTT.